A single sample gave rise to the 8 T cell receptor beta chains below, sequenced in a study of identifying expanded T cells in peripheral blood. Sequenced by immunoSEQ multiplex PCR; TCRdb stores in-frame clones only, minus some. The table has about 100,000 clones, around 85% seen once. Material for sequencing was blood. These receptors all come from a person between 18 and 69 years old in good health.

The rearrangement joins TRBV5-4 to TRBJ1-1, with D hard to call. The CDR3 loop spans 12 amino acids. The germline V and J ends were trimmed by 0 bases and 7 bases, with 7 bases remaining between them. CDR1 SGHNT and CDR2 YYREEE come from the germline V gene (reference sequence). CDR3: CASSLEGIEAFF. The DNA of the CDR3 is TGTGCCAGCAGCTTGGAGGGTATTGAAGCTTTCTTT.

The chain joins TRBV18 to TRBJ1-2, with TRBD1 matching 7 bases. V lost 3 bases and J lost 4; bases outside the gene matches: 8. The length of the CDR3 is 15 residues. The germline V gene encodes CDR1 KGHSH and CDR2 LQKENI. The DNA for the CDR3 is TGTGCCAGCTCACCTAGCCAGGGGGTTGGCTATGGCTACACCTTC. Protein: CASSPSQGVGYGYTF.

The J gene is TRBJ1-1, the V gene TRBV18; 8 nucleotides align to TRBD1. CDR1 and CDR2 (germline): KGHSH, LQKENI. V was clipped by 4 bases and J by 7 bases; unmatched bases: 11. This CDR3 comprises 15 residues. CDR3 in DNA: TGTGCCAGCTCACGCTTAAACAGGGGGGGAGTTGAAGCTTTCTTT. Amino acids: CASSRLNRGGVEAFF.

The genes are TRBV11-3 and TRBJ2-1, with 7 bases aligning to TRBD1. CDR1 and CDR2 (germline): SGHNT, YENEEA. Losses at the gene ends were 5 bases for V and 4 bases for J; bases not matched to a gene: 11. CDR3 length: 16 amino acids. CDR3 sequence reads: CASSPFGTEKYNEQFF. The CDR3 nucleotides read TGTGCCAGCAGCCCTTTCGGGACAGAAAAGTACAATGAGCAGTTCTTC.

CDR3 sequence (DNA): TGCGCCAGCAGCCAAGTACGGGGCCTGGATTACACCGGGGAGCTGTTTTTT. It codes for CASSQVRGLDYTGELFF. This sequence joins TRBV4-1 and TRBJ2-2, with D perhaps matching TRBD1 or TRBD2 (5 bases each). This CDR3 has 17 residues. The ends were cut back, 1 base at V and 3 bases at J, with 15 bases in the middle. Germline CDR1 and CDR2: MGHRA and YSYEKL.

The chain recombines TRBV5-6 with TRBJ2-4; tentative D call: TRBD1 (5 bases). The CDR3 is made up of 12 amino acids. The V gene lost 0 bases and the J gene lost 8 bases, with 6 bases spanning the gap. Germline V gene sequence: CDR1 SGHDT, CDR2 YYEEEE. CDR3 sequence: CASSLVGDIQYF. CDR3 in DNA: TGTGCCAGCAGCTTGGTAGGGGACATTCAGTACTTC.

This clone was seen just once. This chain joins TRBV6-1 and TRBJ2-7; perhaps TRBD2 as D (5 bases). Germline V lookup: CDR1 MNHNS, CDR2 SASEGT. V was shortened by 6 bases and J by 2 bases, with 11 bases between the two germline ends. CDR3 length equals 13 residues. CDR3 in DNA: TGTGCCAGCAGATCGGACTGGACCTACGAGCAGTACTTC. It codes for CASRSDWTYEQYF.

The CDR3 DNA sequence: TGTGCCAGCAGCGTAGGGGGACACTTCGTGCAGGGCTATGGCTACACCTTC. Translated, it gives CASSVGGHFVQGYGYTF. The rearrangement joins TRBV9 to TRBJ1-2; possible D gene TRBD1, 6 bases. V shed 0 bases and J shed 4 bases, with 19 bases lying between them. Germline assignment: CDR1 SGDLS and CDR2 YYNGEE. The CDR3 contains 17 residues.